Described below is a single T cell receptor beta chain sequence and its context. Random hexamers were used to reverse transcribe about 0.45 to 1 ug of RNA. Across 54 Vbeta and 13 Jbeta, immunoSEQ multiplex PCR amplified TCR beta CDR3. MiXCR, applied by TCRdb to the immunoSEQ multiplex PCR reads, yields one record per CDR3 protein. Among about 84,000 distinct CDR3 sequences, over 80% were seen once, and the ten largest hold roughly 0.32%. The trim removed 7 bases at V and 2 bases at J, leaving 7 bases unmatched. The CDR3 length is 14 residues. The germline V gene has CDR1 MNHEY and CDR2 SVGAGI. These data originate in a study of CD8 T cells in Susac syndrome. The authors sequenced TCR beta from blood CD8+ and CD4+ T cells. The study used healthy donors as controls matched for age and sex. TEMRA cells were FACS-enriched, and CD8+ and CD4+ T cells were isolated negatively.

This chain links TRBV6-5 with TRBJ2-7; 8 nucleotides match TRBD2. This sequence originates from a human donor in good health. Specimen: CD8+ T cells from PBMCs. This CDR3 is CASTYGGGPYEQYF. DNA of the CDR3: TGTGCCAGCACCTACGGGGGGGGCCCCTACGAGCAGTACTTC.